This record looks at one TCR beta chain sequence and its context. Its cognate antigen is unknown. Trimming removed 4 bases from V and 4 bases from J; junction bases left unmatched: 9. Germline V lookup: CDR1 SGDLS, CDR2 YYNGEE. The CDR3 length is 18 residues. The data stem from a study of cytomegalovirus exposure and HLA in healthy donors. The wider study: Researchers previously reported finding 90 million to 130 million unique TCR beta sequences from about 200 million T cells. The study's findings and limits: Rarity characterized most TCR sequences, yet some public TCRs appeared in many donors. Investigators reported 164 TCR beta chains as tied to cytomegalovirus.

Vbeta (60) and Jbeta (13) primers were used in the PCR. Generated by immunoSEQ multiplex PCR, the TCRdb table keeps only in-frame clones and is missing some. The table shows roughly 150,000 clones, with roughly 79% occurring only once. This chain joins TRBV9 and TRBJ2-2; 14 nucleotides line up with TRBD2. The sample comprised PBMCs. The TCR was taken from a man in his forties in good health and CMV-seronegative. CDR3 bases: TGTGCCAGCAGCATGGGACTAGCGGGAGAGGTTGGCACCGGGGAGCTGTTTTTT. Amino acid sequence: CASSMGLAGEVGTGELFF. Combining the CDR3 with reference TRBV9 and TRBJ2-2 gives the whole variable domain DSGVTQTPKHLITATGQRVTLRCSPRSGDLSVYWYQQSLDQGLQFLIQYYNGEERAKGNILERFSAQQFPDLHSELNLSSLELGDSALYFCASSMGLAGEVGTGELFFGEGSRLTVL.